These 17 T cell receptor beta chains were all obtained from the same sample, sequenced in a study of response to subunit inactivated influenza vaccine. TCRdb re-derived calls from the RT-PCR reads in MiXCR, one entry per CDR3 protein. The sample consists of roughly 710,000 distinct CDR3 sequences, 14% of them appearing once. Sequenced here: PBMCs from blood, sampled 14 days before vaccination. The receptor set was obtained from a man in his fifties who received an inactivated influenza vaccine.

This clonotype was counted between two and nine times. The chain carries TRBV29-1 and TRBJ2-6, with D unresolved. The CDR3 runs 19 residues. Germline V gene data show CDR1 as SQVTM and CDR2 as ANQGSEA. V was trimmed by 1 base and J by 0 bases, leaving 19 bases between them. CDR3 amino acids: CSVEAPFKDGRSGANVLTF. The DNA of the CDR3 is TGCAGCGTTGAAGCCCCATTTAAGGACGGGCGCTCTGGGGCCAACGTCCTGACTTTC.

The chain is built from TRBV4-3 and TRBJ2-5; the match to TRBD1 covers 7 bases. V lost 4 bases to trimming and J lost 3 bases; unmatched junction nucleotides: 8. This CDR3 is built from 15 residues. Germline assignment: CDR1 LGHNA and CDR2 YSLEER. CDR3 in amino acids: CASSRRPDREETQYF. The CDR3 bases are TGCGCCAGCAGCCGCAGACCAGACAGGGAAGAGACCCAGTACTTC.

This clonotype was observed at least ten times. CDR3 in DNA: TGTGCCAGCAGCGTAGGCTCTGAAGCTTTCTTT. Encoded protein: CASSVGSEAFF. The chain recombines TRBV9 with TRBJ1-1, with unresolved D. CDR1 and CDR2 from the germline V gene are SGDLS and YYNGEE. V was pared by 0 bases and J by 6 bases, with 3 bases between. The length of the CDR3 is 11 residues.

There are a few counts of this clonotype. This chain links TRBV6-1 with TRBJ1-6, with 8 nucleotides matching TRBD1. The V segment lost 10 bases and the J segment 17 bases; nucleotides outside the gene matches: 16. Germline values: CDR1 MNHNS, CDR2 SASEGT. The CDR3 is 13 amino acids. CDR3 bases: TGTGCCACCACGACAGGGGCGAGGGCCTCTTTCCACTTT. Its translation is CATTTGARASFHF.

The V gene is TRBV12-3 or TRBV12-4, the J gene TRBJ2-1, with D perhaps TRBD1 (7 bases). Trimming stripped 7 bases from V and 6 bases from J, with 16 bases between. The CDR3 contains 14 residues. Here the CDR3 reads CASTKGQEGNEQFF. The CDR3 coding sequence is TGTGCCAGCACCAAAGGACAGGAGGGCAATGAGCAGTTCTTC.

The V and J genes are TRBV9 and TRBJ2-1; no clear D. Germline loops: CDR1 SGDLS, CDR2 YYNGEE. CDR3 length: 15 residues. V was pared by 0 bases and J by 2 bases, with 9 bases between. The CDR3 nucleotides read TGTGCCAGCAGCGTAGCTACTACAACCTACAATGAGCAGTTCTTC. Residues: CASSVATTTYNEQFF.

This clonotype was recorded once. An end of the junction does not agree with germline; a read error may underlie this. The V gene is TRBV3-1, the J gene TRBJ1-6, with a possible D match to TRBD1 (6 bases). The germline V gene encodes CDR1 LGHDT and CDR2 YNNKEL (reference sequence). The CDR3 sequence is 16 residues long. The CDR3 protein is CASRQGRGANNSPLHF. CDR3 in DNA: TGTGCCAGCAGACAAGGAAGGGGGGCTAATAATTCACCCCTCCACTTT.

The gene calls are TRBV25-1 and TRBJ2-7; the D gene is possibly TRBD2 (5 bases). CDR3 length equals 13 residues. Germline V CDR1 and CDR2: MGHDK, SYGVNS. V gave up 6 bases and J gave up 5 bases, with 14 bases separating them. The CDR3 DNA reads TGTGCCAGCAGACGTCCCGGAGGCCACGAGCAGTACTTC. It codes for CASRRPGGHEQYF.

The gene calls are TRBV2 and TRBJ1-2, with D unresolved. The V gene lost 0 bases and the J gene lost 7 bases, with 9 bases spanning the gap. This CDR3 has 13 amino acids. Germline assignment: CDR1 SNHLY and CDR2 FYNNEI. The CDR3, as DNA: TGTGCCAGCAGTGAAGCGCTTCAATCTGGCTACACCTTC. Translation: CASSEALQSGYTF.

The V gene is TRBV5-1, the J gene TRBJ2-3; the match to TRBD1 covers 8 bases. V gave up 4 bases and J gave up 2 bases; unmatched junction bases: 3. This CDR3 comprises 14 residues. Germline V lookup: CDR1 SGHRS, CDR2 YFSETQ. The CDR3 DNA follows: TGCGCCAGCAGCCAGGACAGGGTCACAGATACGCAGTATTTT. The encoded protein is CASSQDRVTDTQYF. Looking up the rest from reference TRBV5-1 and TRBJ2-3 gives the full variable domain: KAGVTQTPRYLIKTRGQQVTLSCSPISGHRSVSWYQQTPGQGLQFLFEYFSETQRNKGNFPGRFSGRQFSNSRSEMNVSTLELGDSALYLCASSQDRVTDTQYFGPGTRLTVL.

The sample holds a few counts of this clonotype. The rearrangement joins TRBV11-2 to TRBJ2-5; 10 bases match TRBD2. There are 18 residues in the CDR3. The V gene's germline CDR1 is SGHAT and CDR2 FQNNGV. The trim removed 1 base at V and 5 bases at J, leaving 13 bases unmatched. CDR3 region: CASSLGARSGGAGETQYF. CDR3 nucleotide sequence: TGTGCCAGCAGCTTAGGTGCTCGGAGCGGGGGGGCCGGGGAGACCCAGTACTTC.

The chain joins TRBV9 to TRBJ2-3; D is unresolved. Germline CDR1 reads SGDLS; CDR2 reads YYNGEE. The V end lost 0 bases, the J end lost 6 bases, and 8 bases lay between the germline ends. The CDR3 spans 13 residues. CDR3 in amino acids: CASSVGIDDTQYF. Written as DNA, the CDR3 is TGTGCCAGCAGCGTAGGTATCGACGATACGCAGTATTTT.

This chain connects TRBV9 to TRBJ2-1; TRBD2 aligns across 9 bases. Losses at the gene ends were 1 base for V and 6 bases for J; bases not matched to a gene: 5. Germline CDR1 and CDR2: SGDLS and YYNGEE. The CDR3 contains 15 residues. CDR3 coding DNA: TGTGCCAGCAGCGTAATGGGACTAGCAACCAATGAGCAGTTCTTC. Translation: CASSVMGLATNEQFF.

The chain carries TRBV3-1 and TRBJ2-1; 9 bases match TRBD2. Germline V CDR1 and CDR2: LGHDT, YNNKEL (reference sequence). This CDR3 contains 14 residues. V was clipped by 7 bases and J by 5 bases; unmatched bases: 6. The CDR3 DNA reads TGTGCCAGCACCAGACTAGCGGCGAACAATGAGCAGTTCTTC. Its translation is CASTRLAANNEQFF.

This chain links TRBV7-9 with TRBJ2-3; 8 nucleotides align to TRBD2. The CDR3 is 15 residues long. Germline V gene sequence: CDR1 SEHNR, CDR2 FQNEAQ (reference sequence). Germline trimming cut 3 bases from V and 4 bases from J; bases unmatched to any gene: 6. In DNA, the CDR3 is TGTGCCAGCAGCTTTGAGCGGGAGATATCAGATACGCAGTATTTT. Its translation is CASSFEREISDTQYF.

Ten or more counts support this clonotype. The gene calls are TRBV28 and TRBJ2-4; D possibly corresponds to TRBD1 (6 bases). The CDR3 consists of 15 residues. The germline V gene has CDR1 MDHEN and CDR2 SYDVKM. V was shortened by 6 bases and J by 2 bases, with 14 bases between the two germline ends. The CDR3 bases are TGTGCCAGCAGAGGACAGAGCCCTACCAAAAACATTCAGTACTTC. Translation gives CASRGQSPTKNIQYF.

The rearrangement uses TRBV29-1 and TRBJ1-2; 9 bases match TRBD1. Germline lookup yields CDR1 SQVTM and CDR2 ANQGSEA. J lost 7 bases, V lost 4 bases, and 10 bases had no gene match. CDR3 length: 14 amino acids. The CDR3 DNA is TGCAGCGTTGGCCCCGACAGGGGGATAGGTGGCTACACCTTC. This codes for CSVGPDRGIGGYTF.